The following is a T cell receptor (beta chain) sequence with its context. This sample stems from a study of control samples from healthy donors and cancer patients. After removal of 0 bases from V and 7 bases from J, the junction contained 12 bases not matched to a gene. CDR3 size: 16 residues. Germline assignment: CDR1 GTSNPN and CDR2 SVGIG (reference sequence). Some clones are missing from TCRdb's copy, which holds only in-frame ones; the method was immunoSEQ multiplex PCR. The repertoire holds 150,000 to 200,000 clones, approximately 94% seen once, with 1.1% to 1.5% in the top ten. This clonotype was sampled from a woman between 18 and 30 years old in good health. The sample comprised blood. V gene TRBV30 combines with J gene TRBJ1-5; 7 bases are shared with TRBD1. The CDR3 bases are TGTGCCTGGAGTGTACTAAGGGGGCGACAAGGGCAGCCCCAGCATTTT. Amino acid sequence: CAWSVLRGRQGQPQHF.